The 18 T cell receptor beta chains below come from one sample, sequenced in a study of CD8+ T cells in alopecia areata. As to treatment: oral pan-JAK inhibitor, 5-10 mg twice daily. cDNA serving as the sequencing template came from extracted, reverse transcribed RNA. TCRdb's copy holds only in-frame clones and misses some; the assay was immunoSEQ multiplex PCR. The data show under 150,000 clones, 56% seen once. The specimen comprised CD4+ T cells sorted from blood, sampled at week 24, from a patient treated with tofacitinib. All receptors come from a human donor with alopecia areata.

CDR3 region: CASTRGTKNGDEQFF. The CDR3 nucleotides are TGCGCCAGCACGAGGGGAACAAAAAATGGGGATGAGCAGTTCTTC. The chain links TRBV5-1 to TRBJ2-1; D tentatively reads TRBD1 or TRBD2 (5 bases each). This CDR3 contains 15 residues. Per germline, CDR1 SGHRS and CDR2 YFSETQ. Trimming pared 6 bases from V and 8 bases from J, leaving 21 bases between.

The rearrangement uses TRBV30 and TRBJ2-5; no clear D gene. Germline assignment: CDR1 GTSNPN and CDR2 SVGIG (reference sequence). With 0 bases removed from V and 2 bases from J, the gap between germline ends came to 7 bases. There are 13 residues in the CDR3. The CDR3 DNA reads TGTGCCTGGAGTGTTCAGACGCAAGAGACCCAGTACTTC. Protein sequence: CAWSVQTQETQYF.

The chain carries TRBV29-1 and TRBJ2-3; D might be TRBD1 or TRBD2, each matching 6 bases. Germline CDR1 reads SQVTM; CDR2 reads ANQGSEA. With 4 bases removed from V and 3 bases from J, the gap between germline ends came to 17 bases. The CDR3 length is 15 residues. CDR3 nucleotide sequence: TGCAGCGTTGCCCCTGCCGGGGGCCCTACAGATACGCAGTATTTT. Translation gives CSVAPAGGPTDTQYF.

The CDR3 region has the DNA TGTGCCAGCCGAGGGGGTGGGGAGCAGTACTTC. Translation gives CASRGGGEQYF. The chain couples TRBV6-6 to TRBJ2-7; D is possibly TRBD1 (6 bases). This CDR3 region has 11 residues. V dropped 8 bases and J dropped 7 bases, with 12 bases sitting between them. Per germline, CDR1 MNHNY and CDR2 SVGAGI (reference sequence).

The rearrangement joins TRBV6-1 to TRBJ1-5; D is perhaps TRBD1 (5 bases). The CDR3 totals 15 residues. The V end lost 10 bases, the J end lost 2 bases, and 18 bases lay between the germline ends. Germline CDR1 reads MNHNS; CDR2 reads SASEGT. The CDR3 DNA reads as TGTGCCACCAGCGGTGAGGGGAGAGGCAATCAGCCCCAGCATTTT. Its protein is CATSGEGRGNQPQHF.

V gene TRBV25-1 combines with J gene TRBJ2-5; 7 bases align to TRBD1. CDR3 length equals 14 residues. The junction had 7 bases not matched to a gene; V was cut back by 2 bases and J by 7 bases. In germline, CDR1 is MGHDK, CDR2 SYGVNS. CDR3 DNA sequence: TGTGCCAGCAGTGAACTGACAGGGCTAGGGACCCAGTACTTC. Its protein product is CASSELTGLGTQYF.

The table lists this clone with a few counts. The gene calls are TRBV29-1 and TRBJ2-2, with D perhaps matching TRBD1 (6 bases). Germline-derived CDR1 and CDR2 are SQVTM and ANQGSEA. CDR3 length equals 14 residues. Trimming shortened V by 6 bases and J by 1 base, and 12 bases separated the two germline ends. The CDR3 here is CSVQGTGNTGELFF. CDR3 bases: TGCAGCGTACAGGGCACGGGGAACACCGGGGAGCTGTTTTTT.

The rearrangement joins TRBV7-2 to TRBJ2-2; perhaps TRBD2 as D (5 bases). The germline V gene encodes CDR1 SGHTA and CDR2 FQGNSA. CDR3 length equals 14 residues. The V and J ends lost 6 bases and 0 bases respectively, with 8 bases between them. This CDR3 is CASRPGSNTGELFF. The CDR3, as DNA: TGTGCCAGCAGGCCGGGGTCGAACACCGGGGAGCTGTTTTTT.

This clone was seen a few times. The V call is TRBV4-2, the J call TRBJ1-1; D possibly corresponds to TRBD1 (6 bases). The V gene lost 4 bases and the J gene lost 3 bases, with 21 bases spanning the gap. The CDR3 totals 17 residues. CDR1 and CDR2 (germline): LGHNA, YNFKEQ. CDR3 loop: CASSPSIIQGSDTEAFF. The CDR3, as DNA: TGTGCCAGCAGCCCATCTATTATACAGGGTAGTGACACTGAAGCTTTCTTT.

The V gene is TRBV11-2, the J gene TRBJ2-5; TRBD1 matches at 11 bases. Germline trimming cut 1 base from V and 5 bases from J; bases unmatched to any gene: 3. The CDR3 contains 15 residues. Germline CDR1 reads SGHAT; CDR2 reads FQNNGV. CDR3 bases: TGTGCCAGCAGCTTAGGGGACAGGGGGTGGGAGACCCAGTACTTC. Residues: CASSLGDRGWETQYF.

The V call is TRBV12-5, the J call TRBJ1-2; D not resolved. This CDR3 has 12 amino acids. Trimming took 5 bases from V and 9 from J, leaving 13 bases between them. Germline-derived CDR1 and CDR2 are LGHNT and FRNRAP. The CDR3 nucleotides are TGTGCTAGTGGTCTGCCCGCGAGTAGCTACACCTTC. Translating it yields CASGLPASSYTF.

The gene calls are TRBV29-1 and TRBJ1-1; 7 positions agree with TRBD1. CDR3 length: 13 amino acids. The V segment lost 7 bases and the J segment 0 bases; nucleotides outside the gene matches: 5. Germline V gene lookup returns CDR1 SQVTM and CDR2 ANQGSEA. CDR3 residues: CSARQGVNTEAFF. CDR3 sequence (DNA): TGCAGCGCAAGACAGGGAGTGAACACTGAAGCTTTCTTT.

The rearrangement links TRBV6-5 to TRBJ1-1; D perhaps matches TRBD1 (6 bases). The germline V gene encodes CDR1 MNHEY and CDR2 SVGAGI. The CDR3 runs to 14 residues. Trimming pared 4 bases from V and 6 bases from J, leaving 15 bases between. CDR3 in amino acids: CASSSPREGAEAFF. In DNA, the CDR3 is TGTGCCAGCAGTTCGCCACGGGAGGGGGCTGAAGCTTTCTTT.

This clone has only a few counts. The genes are TRBV2 and TRBJ1-2, with TRBD1 matching over 8 bases. After removal of 8 bases from V and 9 bases from J, the junction contained 8 bases not matched to a gene. The CDR3 totals 12 residues. Per the germline V gene, CDR1 is SNHLY and CDR2 is FYNNEI. CDR3 amino acids: CASSGTGGRYTF. In DNA, the CDR3 is TGTGCCAGCTCCGGGACAGGAGGTCGCTACACCTTC.

The chain couples TRBV6-7 to TRBJ1-2; D unclear. TRBV6-7 is an ORF, with its function uncertain. The CDR3 covers 16 residues. Trimming took 5 bases from V and 6 from J, leaving 22 bases between them. The CDR3: CASSQLPSEGPHGYTF. In DNA, the CDR3 is TGTGCCAGCAGTCAATTACCCTCCGAGGGCCCCCATGGCTACACCTTC.

The rearrangement uses TRBV4-3 and TRBJ2-3, with D perhaps matching TRBD1 (5 bases). V lost 4 bases and J 1 base, leaving 9 bases between the germline ends. The CDR3 is 14 residues long. Germline-derived CDR1 and CDR2 are LGHNA and YSLEER. As DNA, the CDR3 is TGCGCCAGCAGCCGCGACAGCCGCACAGATACGCAGTATTTT. Translation gives CASSRDSRTDTQYF.

The V and J genes are TRBV7-8 and TRBJ2-1; D call uncertain. Trimming shortened V by 5 bases and J by 9 bases, and 11 bases separated the two germline ends. From germline, CDR1 is SGHVS and CDR2 FQNEAQ. The CDR3 runs 12 residues. The CDR3 loop is CASSQLSGEQFF. CDR3 in DNA: TGTGCCAGCAGCCAGTTATCGGGTGAGCAGTTCTTC.

The chain links TRBV4-1 to TRBJ1-2; D perhaps matches TRBD1 (5 bases). Trimming stripped 2 bases from V and 4 bases from J, with 14 bases between. The CDR3 runs 15 residues. The V gene's germline CDR1 is MGHRA and CDR2 YSYEKL. As DNA, the CDR3 is TGCGCCAGCAGCCAATCCCTGACAGAGCTCTATGGCTACACCTTC. Translating gives CASSQSLTELYGYTF.